This T cell receptor (beta chain) was identified during a study of cytotoxic CD8 clonotypes in ibrutinib-treated CLL. Sequencing was performed with immunoSEQ multiplex PCR; in TCRdb, only in-frame clones are kept and a portion is missing. This table holds over 100,000 clones, about 53% found once. The CDR3 runs 16 residues. Trimming took off 1 base at V and 1 base at J, with 10 bases between the two ends. Looked up from germline, CDR1 is SGHVS and CDR2 is FQNEAQ. The sequence was obtained from a human donor with chronic lymphocytic leukemia. The chain has TRBV7-8 and TRBJ2-2, with D perhaps matching TRBD1 (5 bases). The specimen was PBMCs, collected after 24 months of ibrutinib treatment. The CDR3 region is CASSLEGSQNTGELFF. CDR3 nucleotides: TGTGCCAGCAGCTTAGAGGGGTCGCAGAACACCGGGGAGCTGTTTTTT.